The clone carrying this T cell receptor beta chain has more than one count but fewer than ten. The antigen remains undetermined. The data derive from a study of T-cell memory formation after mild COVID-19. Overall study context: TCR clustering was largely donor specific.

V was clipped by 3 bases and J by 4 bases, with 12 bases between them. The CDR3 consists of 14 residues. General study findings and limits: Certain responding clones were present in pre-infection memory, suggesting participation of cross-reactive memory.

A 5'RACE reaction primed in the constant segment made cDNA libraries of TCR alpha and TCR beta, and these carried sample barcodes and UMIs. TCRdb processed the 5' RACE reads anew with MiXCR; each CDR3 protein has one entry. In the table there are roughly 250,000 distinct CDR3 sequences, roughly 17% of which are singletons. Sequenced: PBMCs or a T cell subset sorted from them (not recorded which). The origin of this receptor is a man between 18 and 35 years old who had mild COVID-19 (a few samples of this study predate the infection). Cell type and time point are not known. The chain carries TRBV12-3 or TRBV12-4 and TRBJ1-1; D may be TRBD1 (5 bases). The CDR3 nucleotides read TGTGCCAGCAGTTTCGGGGGTAGTAGCACTGAAGCTTTCTTT. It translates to CASSFGGSSTEAFF.